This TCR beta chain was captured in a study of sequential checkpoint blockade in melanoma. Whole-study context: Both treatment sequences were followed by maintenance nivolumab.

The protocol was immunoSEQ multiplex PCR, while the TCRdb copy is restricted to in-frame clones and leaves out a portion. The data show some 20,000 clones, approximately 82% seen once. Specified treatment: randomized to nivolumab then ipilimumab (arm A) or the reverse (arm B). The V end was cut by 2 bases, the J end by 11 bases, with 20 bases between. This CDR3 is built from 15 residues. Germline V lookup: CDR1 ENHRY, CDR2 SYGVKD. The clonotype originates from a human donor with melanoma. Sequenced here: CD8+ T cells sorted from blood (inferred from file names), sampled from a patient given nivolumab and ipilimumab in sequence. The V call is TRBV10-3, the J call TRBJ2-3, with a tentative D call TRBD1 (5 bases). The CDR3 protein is CAISEGRVDASGQYF. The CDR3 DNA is TGTGCCATCAGTGAGGGCAGGGTTGATGCATCTGGGCAGTATTTT.